This TCR beta chain is drawn from a study of cytomegalovirus exposure and HLA in healthy donors. About the research overall: The approximately 120 million unique TCR beta sequences, from about 179 million T cells, were found by an earlier analysis.

Study observations and caveats: A later analysis reported that several of the most significant clusters appeared to be linked to common viral pathogens, among them Epstein-Barr virus. A prior analysis recorded that most TCR beta V segments were productive about 87% or about 30% of the time.

The primer mix had 60 Vbeta and 13 Jbeta primers. Using immunoSEQ multiplex PCR, the repertoire was profiled, and TCRdb retains in-frame clones only, with some absent. The sample has 140,000 to 150,000 clones, 60% to 85% seen once; the top ten hold around 6.7%. The CDR3 is 15 residues long. The germline V gene has CDR1 LNHDA and CDR2 SQIVND (reference sequence). The V and J ends lost 4 bases and 5 bases respectively, with 17 bases between them. Comments on this clone: What it binds is unknown.

The rearrangement uses TRBV19 and TRBJ1-1; the D is unclear. Sequencing was carried out using PBMCs. The clonotype originates from a woman in her thirties or forties in good health and CMV-seropositive. The CDR3 DNA sequence: TGTGCCAGTAGTAGCACAGTCCCCAGGATAACTGAAGCTTTCTTT. Residues: CASSSTVPRITEAFF.